In this sample, the clone carrying this T cell receptor (beta chain) turned up once. Germline-derived CDR1 and CDR2 are LNHNV and YYDKDF (reference sequence). Trimming at V came to 0 bases and at J to 3 bases, leaving 10 bases not matched to a gene. The CDR3 length is 17 residues. Profiling relied on immunoSEQ multiplex PCR, and the TCRdb table lists in-frame clones only, not all of them. The table lists 50,000 to 70,000 clones, around 94% of them singletons. The sample is drawn from a study of human versus mouse CDR3 diversity and MHC coevolution. Whole-study context: Between about 0.6 x 10^7 and 1.6 x 10^7 valid reads came from each sample.

The chain is built from TRBV15 and TRBJ2-7; TRBD2 matches 8 bases. This TCR was sampled from a person between 55 and 70 years old in good health. Sequencing input: naive CD4+ T cells from blood. Subset: CD45RO-negative CD62L-positive naive CD4 T cells. CDR3 DNA: TGTGCCACCAGCAGAGATAGTAGGCGTCTAGCGGGCTACGAGCAGTACTTC. It specifies CATSRDSRRLAGYEQYF.